This T cell receptor (beta chain) emerged from a study of T cell clonality in common variable immunodeficiency. Germline CDR1 and CDR2: SGHRS and YFSETQ. The CDR3 runs to 15 residues. The V end lost 1 base, the J end lost 5 bases, and 15 bases lay between the germline ends. This clone was counted ten times or more. The antigen remains unidentified. The CDR3 end lies 3 residues beyond the end of the read and is filled in from the germline J gene. Findings and limits, study-wide: Shared TCRbeta clones were fewer between CVID subjects than controls. Reportedly, TCR beta sequences from common variable immunodeficiency showed fewer deletions and N-nucleotide insertions.

Control and CVID samples contributed equal amounts of genomic DNA. Measured with immunoSEQ multiplex PCR; TCRdb has only the in-frame clones, and not every one. The sample presents tens of thousands of clones, none singletons. The sample was peripheral blood mononuclear cells. The chain has TRBV5-1 and TRBJ1-2; D gene ambiguous. This clonotype was sampled from a person between 18 and 75 years old in good health. The part of the CDR3 DNA that was read is TGCGCCAGCAGCTTGAGTCCAAACAGCCTGTATGGC. Translation gives CASSLSPNSLYG. The full CDR3 sequence reads CASSLSPNSLYGYTF.